Listed below are T cell receptor beta chains from one sample, sequenced in a study of T cell responses to AZD1222 COVID-19 vaccine. Profiling relied on immunoSEQ multiplex PCR, and the TCRdb table lists in-frame clones only, not all of them. The sample records about 88,000 clones, 92% being singletons. This specimen consisted of peripheral blood, obtained on day 0 of AZD1222 vaccination. The receptor set was obtained from an adult in good health. The CDR3 runs from the conserved cysteine through the conserved F or W. A D gene is named only where the DNA matches it firmly. Only part of the rows carry a size: once, few, many, or a class if the clone is expanded.

clone_size: -
d_call: -
j_call: TRBJ2-5
v_call: TRBV14
cdr3_aa: CANNLRFQETQYF
cdr3_nt: TGTGCCAACAACCTGAGGTTCCAAGAGACCCAGTACTTC

clone_size: -
d_call: -
j_call: TRBJ2-7
v_call: TRBV2
cdr3_aa: CASRRPGTGYEQYF
cdr3_nt: TGTGCCAGCAGACGACCTGGGACTGGATACGAGCAGTACTTC

clone_size: -
d_call: -
j_call: TRBJ2-5
v_call: TRBV7-6
cdr3_aa: CASSFRREQETQYF
cdr3_nt: TGTGCCAGCAGCTTTCGCAGGGAACAAGAGACCCAGTACTTC

clone_size: -
d_call: -
j_call: TRBJ1-1
v_call: TRBV6-1
cdr3_aa: CASSEYVFMNTEAFF
cdr3_nt: TGTGCCAGCAGTGAGTATGTCTTTATGAACACTGAAGCTTTCTTT

clone_size: once
d_call: -
j_call: TRBJ2-1
v_call: TRBV7-3
cdr3_aa: CASSLGPASGNEQFF
cdr3_nt: TGTGCCAGCAGCCTGGGACCGGCCTCGGGCAATGAGCAGTTCTTC

clone_size: -
d_call: -
j_call: TRBJ1-6
v_call: TRBV9
cdr3_aa: CASSVDRNSPLHF
cdr3_nt: TGTGCCAGCAGCGTAGATAGAAATTCACCCCTCCACTTT

clone_size: -
d_call: -
j_call: TRBJ2-3
v_call: TRBV6-5
cdr3_aa: CASQGWASPTDTQYF
cdr3_nt: TGTGCCAGCCAGGGGTGGGCTAGCCCGACAGATACGCAGTATTTT

clone_size: once
d_call: -
j_call: TRBJ2-2
v_call: TRBV5-1
cdr3_aa: CASTARGDPNTGELFF
cdr3_nt: TGCGCCAGCACCGCGAGGGGGGACCCAAACACCGGGGAGCTGTTTTTT

clone_size: once
d_call: -
j_call: TRBJ2-2
v_call: TRBV11-3
cdr3_aa: CASSLGISAGELFF
cdr3_nt: TGTGCCAGCAGCTTGGGGATTAGTGCCGGGGAGCTGTTTTTT

clone_size: -
d_call: -
j_call: TRBJ2-3
v_call: TRBV25-1
cdr3_aa: CASSDMRSYTDTQYF
cdr3_nt: TGTGCCAGCAGTGATATGAGGTCTTACACAGATACGCAGTATTTT

clone_size: -
d_call: TRBD1
j_call: TRBJ1-6
v_call: TRBV7-2
cdr3_aa: CASNRQGLGNSPLHF
cdr3_nt: TGTGCCAGCAACAGACAGGGTTTGGGGAATTCACCCCTCCACTTT

clone_size: -
d_call: -
j_call: TRBJ2-7
v_call: TRBV27
cdr3_aa: CASRATGDYYEQYF
cdr3_nt: TGTGCCAGCCGGGCTACGGGAGACTACTACGAGCAGTACTTC

clone_size: -
d_call: TRBD2
j_call: TRBJ2-7
v_call: TRBV5-4
cdr3_aa: CASSLGGLGTGEQYF
cdr3_nt: TGTGCCAGCAGCTTGGGTGGACTAGGGACCGGCGAGCAGTACTTC

clone_size: -
d_call: -
j_call: TRBJ1-1
v_call: TRBV24-1
cdr3_aa: CATRGPRSTEAFF
cdr3_nt: TGTGCCACCCGGGGCCCGCGTAGCACTGAAGCTTTCTTT

clone_size: -
d_call: -
j_call: TRBJ1-1
v_call: TRBV19
cdr3_aa: CASIAGEAFF
cdr3_nt: TGTGCCAGTATTGCCGGCGAAGCTTTCTTT

clone_size: once
d_call: -
j_call: TRBJ2-1
v_call: TRBV21-1
cdr3_aa: CASSQSTQGAYNEQFF
cdr3_nt: TGTGCCAGCAGTCAAAGCACGCAGGGGGCCTACAATGAGCAGTTCTTC

clone_size: few
d_call: -
j_call: TRBJ2-1
v_call: TRBV7-8
cdr3_aa: CASSLRRETGRNEQFF
cdr3_nt: TGTGCCAGCAGCTTAAGGAGGGAGACAGGGAGGAATGAGCAGTTCTTC

clone_size: -
d_call: -
j_call: TRBJ2-6
v_call: TRBV9
cdr3_aa: CASKRELSGANVLTF
cdr3_nt: TGTGCCAGCAAGAGGGAACTTTCTGGGGCCAACGTCCTGACTTTC

clone_size: -
d_call: -
j_call: TRBJ2-3
v_call: TRBV5-1
cdr3_aa: CASSTGTLDTQYF
cdr3_nt: TGCGCCAGCAGCACAGGGACATTGGATACGCAGTATTTT

clone_size: -
d_call: TRBD2
j_call: TRBJ2-7
v_call: TRBV2
cdr3_aa: CASQFGDGGGYGQYF
cdr3_nt: TGTGCCAGCCAGTTCGGAGATGGGGGGGGTTACGGGCAGTACTTC

clone_size: -
d_call: -
j_call: TRBJ2-7
v_call: TRBV2
cdr3_aa: CASSEGEQYF
cdr3_nt: TGTGCCAGCAGTGAGGGCGAGCAGTACTTC

clone_size: -
d_call: -
j_call: TRBJ2-5
v_call: TRBV7-9
cdr3_aa: CASSLLPETQYF
cdr3_nt: TGTGCCAGCAGCCTACTCCCAGAGACCCAGTACTTC

clone_size: -
d_call: -
j_call: TRBJ2-5
v_call: TRBV27
cdr3_aa: CASSLLEPVKGETQYF
cdr3_nt: TGTGCCAGCAGTTTATTGGAGCCCGTGAAGGGTGAGACCCAGTACTTC

clone_size: once
d_call: -
j_call: TRBJ1-2
v_call: TRBV5-1
cdr3_aa: CASSLQGNYGYTF
cdr3_nt: TGCGCCAGCAGCTTGCAGGGAAACTATGGCTACACCTTC

clone_size: -
d_call: -
j_call: TRBJ2-2
v_call: TRBV7-2
cdr3_aa: CASSRGGPGTGELFF
cdr3_nt: TGTGCCAGCAGTAGAGGAGGGCCGGGCACCGGGGAGCTGTTTTTT

clone_size: -
d_call: -
j_call: TRBJ1-5
v_call: TRBV25-1
cdr3_aa: CASSDGRQPQHF
cdr3_nt: TGTGCCAGCAGTGACGGGAGACAGCCCCAGCATTTT

clone_size: -
d_call: -
j_call: TRBJ1-2
v_call: TRBV7-2
cdr3_aa: CASTQMGAGNYGYTF
cdr3_nt: TGTGCCAGCACCCAGATGGGGGCAGGGAACTATGGCTACACCTTC

clone_size: -
d_call: TRBD1
j_call: TRBJ1-6
v_call: TRBV3-1/TRBV3-2
cdr3_aa: CASSQAWDRVDSPLHF
cdr3_nt: TGTGCCAGCAGCCAAGCATGGGACAGGGTTGACTCACCCCTCCACTTT

clone_size: -
d_call: -
j_call: TRBJ2-3
v_call: TRBV5-5
cdr3_aa: CASTRRGSGSTDTQYF
cdr3_nt: TGTGCCAGCACCCGGAGGGGATCAGGTAGCACAGATACGCAGTATTTT

clone_size: -
d_call: TRBD2
j_call: TRBJ2-3
v_call: TRBV7-9
cdr3_aa: CASSYPRGGAADTQYF
cdr3_nt: TGTGCCAGCAGCTACCCCCGGGGGGGTGCAGCAGATACGCAGTATTTT

clone_size: -
d_call: TRBD1
j_call: TRBJ1-1
v_call: TRBV15
cdr3_aa: CATSRQGAGTEAFF
cdr3_nt: TGTGCCACCAGCAGACAGGGGGCTGGCACTGAAGCTTTCTTT

clone_size: -
d_call: -
j_call: TRBJ2-1
v_call: TRBV11-2
cdr3_aa: CASSSPGTIVLKEQFF
cdr3_nt: TGTGCCAGCAGCTCCCCCGGGACCATAGTCCTTAAGGAGCAGTTCTTC

clone_size: -
d_call: -
j_call: TRBJ2-5
v_call: TRBV28
cdr3_aa: CASSSWETQYF
cdr3_nt: TGTGCCAGCAGTTCGTGGGAGACCCAGTACTTC

clone_size: once
d_call: TRBD2
j_call: TRBJ2-1
v_call: TRBV6-5
cdr3_aa: CAGLAGGKNNEQFF
cdr3_nt: TGTGCCGGATTAGCGGGAGGAAAAAACAATGAGCAGTTCTTC

clone_size: -
d_call: -
j_call: TRBJ2-1
v_call: TRBV10-3
cdr3_aa: CAISESAIGQFF
cdr3_nt: TGTGCCATCAGTGAGTCGGCGATAGGGCAGTTCTTC

clone_size: once
d_call: TRBD2
j_call: TRBJ2-7
v_call: TRBV19
cdr3_aa: CASSTGLAVYEQYF
cdr3_nt: TGTGCCAGTAGTACCGGACTAGCGGTCTACGAGCAGTACTTC

clone_size: -
d_call: -
j_call: TRBJ1-4
v_call: TRBV9
cdr3_aa: CASSVGGGAREKLFF
cdr3_nt: TGTGCCAGCAGCGTAGGAGGGGGGGCTAGGGAAAAACTGTTTTTT

clone_size: -
d_call: TRBD1
j_call: TRBJ1-2
v_call: TRBV7-9
cdr3_aa: CASSPLPGQGNDYGYTF
cdr3_nt: TGTGCCAGCAGCCCACTCCCGGGACAGGGCAATGACTATGGCTACACCTTC

clone_size: once
d_call: TRBD1
j_call: TRBJ2-4
v_call: TRBV5-4
cdr3_aa: CASSVGTGEGNIQYF
cdr3_nt: TGTGCCAGCAGCGTAGGGACAGGGGAAGGAAACATTCAGTACTTC

clone_size: once
d_call: -
j_call: TRBJ2-7
v_call: TRBV27
cdr3_aa: CASSPNSGRDHYEQYF
cdr3_nt: TGTGCCAGCAGTCCCAACTCTGGCAGGGATCACTACGAGCAGTACTTC

clone_size: -
d_call: -
j_call: TRBJ1-5
v_call: TRBV6-1
cdr3_aa: CASSESAAANQPQHF
cdr3_nt: TGTGCCAGCAGTGAATCCGCGGCAGCTAATCAGCCCCAGCATTTT

clone_size: -
d_call: TRBD2
j_call: TRBJ2-5
v_call: TRBV7-2
cdr3_aa: CASSRSGIQETQYF
cdr3_nt: TGTGCCAGCAGCCGTAGCGGGATACAAGAGACCCAGTACTTC

clone_size: -
d_call: -
j_call: TRBJ1-1
v_call: TRBV28
cdr3_aa: CASSSGPGQNDEAFF
cdr3_nt: TGTGCCAGCAGTTCCGGCCCGGGACAAAACGATGAAGCTTTCTTT

clone_size: -
d_call: TRBD1
j_call: TRBJ1-5
v_call: TRBV12-3/TRBV12-4
cdr3_aa: CASRDRGNQPQHF
cdr3_nt: TGTGCCAGCAGAGACAGGGGCAATCAGCCCCAGCATTTT

clone_size: -
d_call: -
j_call: TRBJ2-5
v_call: TRBV19
cdr3_aa: CASSIRETQETQYF
cdr3_nt: TGTGCCAGTAGTATCCGGGAGACCCAAGAGACCCAGTACTTC